The 32 T cell receptor beta chains below were found in one sample sequenced in a study of shared clonotypes between healthy human individuals. Naive CD8 cells, CD45RO-negative and positively selected for CCR7, excluded terminally differentiated effector memory CD45RA+ cells. Repertoires were generated with immunoSEQ multiplex PCR, while TCRdb's copy carries only in-frame clones and drops some. The table records around 2.1 million clones, about 92% of them present only once. The sequenced sample was naive CD8+ T cells from PBMCs. These receptors were obtained from a young man in good health. Some clones in this sample may be carry-over from other donors' samples.

The chain employs TRBV29-1 and TRBJ2-1, with 9 bases identical to TRBD1. V was pared by 8 bases and J by 4 bases, with 6 bases of the junction left unmatched. Germline values: CDR1 SQVTM, CDR2 ANQGSEA. The CDR3 is 13 amino acids. CDR3 nucleotides: TGCAGCAGTACCGGGACAGGGTACAATGAGCAGTTCTTC. It encodes CSSTGTGYNEQFF.

The chain combines TRBV2 with TRBJ1-4; 9 bases line up with TRBD1. The CDR3 contains 14 residues. CDR1 and CDR2 (germline): SNHLY, FYNNEI. V gave up 6 bases and J gave up 5 bases; unmatched junction bases: 4. For the CDR3, the DNA is TGTGCCAGCAGGGACAGGGGACCAAATGAAAAACTGTTTTTT. Its translation is CASRDRGPNEKLFF. Full variable domain (remainder filled in from reference TRBV2 and TRBJ1-4): EPEVTQTPSHQVTQMGQEVILRCVPISNHLYFYWYRQILGQKVEFLVSFYNNEISEKSEIFDDQFSVERPDGSNFTLKIRSTKLEDSAMYFCASRDRGPNEKLFFGSGTQLSVL.

This clone was observed a handful of times. The chain uses TRBV7-9 and TRBJ1-2, with D possibly being TRBD1 (6 bases). The CDR3 length is 16 residues. V lost 5 bases, J lost 7 bases, and 23 bases lay in between. Germline-derived CDR1 and CDR2 are SEHNR and FQNEAQ (reference sequence). This CDR3 reads CASSQGPTGSDSGYTF. The CDR3, as DNA: TGTGCCAGCAGCCAAGGCCCTACAGGGAGTGATTCTGGCTACACCTTC.

The chain joins TRBV11-2 to TRBJ2-2, with TRBD2 identical over 13 bases. Germline lookup yields CDR1 SGHAT and CDR2 FQNNGV. With V trimmed by 2 bases and J by 6 bases, 6 bases remained unmatched. The CDR3 length is 17 residues. The CDR3 loop is CASSLLPGLAGSGELFF. The CDR3 DNA sequence: TGTGCCAGCAGCTTACTACCGGGACTAGCGGGATCCGGGGAGCTGTTTTTT. The variable domain in full, completed from reference TRBV11-2 and TRBJ2-2, reads EAGVAQSPRYKIIEKRQSVAFWCNPISGHATLYWYQQILGQGPKLLIQFQNNGVVDDSQLPKDRFSAERLKGVDSTLKIQPAKLEDSAVYLCASSLLPGLAGSGELFFGEGSRLTVL.

The chain is built from TRBV29-1 and TRBJ2-3; D is possibly TRBD2 (6 bases). The CDR3 is 16 amino acids. The V gene's germline CDR1 is SQVTM and CDR2 ANQGSEA. V lost 7 bases and J 4 bases, leaving 24 bases between the germline ends. The CDR3 nucleotides are TGCAGCGCTCTAATATCTAGCGAGAAAGTTCCAGATACGCAGTATTTT. Protein sequence: CSALISSEKVPDTQYF.

The J gene is TRBJ2-7, the V gene TRBV6-5; D ambiguous. The germline CDR1 and CDR2 sequences are MNHEY and SVGAGI. Trimming shortened V by 0 bases and J by 2 bases, and 14 bases separated the two germline ends. This CDR3 is built from 16 residues. CDR3 DNA: TGTGCCAGCAGTTACTCGATAGGAGATAGGGCCTACGAGCAGTACTTC. Its translation: CASSYSIGDRAYEQYF.

The CDR3 loop reads CAIRGQGGLYNEQFF. The CDR3 region has the DNA TGTGCCATCAGGGGACAGGGGGGTCTTTACAATGAGCAGTTCTTC. V gene TRBV10-3 combines with J gene TRBJ2-1; 11 bases agree with TRBD1. Germline V gene data show CDR1 as ENHRY and CDR2 as SYGVKD. This CDR3 contains 15 residues. V gave up 6 bases and J gave up 4 bases; unmatched junction bases: 5.

The V gene is TRBV7-2, the J gene TRBJ2-7, with D uncertain. From germline, CDR1 is SGHTA and CDR2 FQGNSA. Trimming shortened V by 1 base and J by 0 bases, and 10 bases separated the two germline ends. There are 15 residues in the CDR3. The CDR3 region is CASSLDGRSSYEQYF. The CDR3 DNA reads TGTGCCAGCAGCTTAGATGGGCGGAGCTCCTACGAGCAGTACTTC.

This rearrangement joins TRBV27 to TRBJ2-1, with TRBD1 as a possible D gene (5 bases). Per germline, CDR1 MNHEY and CDR2 SMNVEV (reference sequence). This CDR3 is 13 amino acids long. V lost 4 bases and J lost 8, with 12 bases in between. The CDR3 protein is CASSWGRRDEQFF. The CDR3 nucleotides are TGTGCCAGCAGTTGGGGCCGCCGCGATGAGCAGTTCTTC.

The chain uses TRBV11-2 and TRBJ2-1, with 12 positions matching TRBD2. J lost 10 bases, V lost 1 base, and 8 bases had no gene match. Germline V gene lookup returns CDR1 SGHAT and CDR2 FQNNGV. The length of the CDR3 is 16 residues. The CDR3 DNA sequence: TGTGCCAGCAGCTTAGCCCCGACTAGCGGGAGACTAGAGCAGTTCTTC. Its protein product is CASSLAPTSGRLEQFF. The whole variable domain, remainder taken from reference TRBV11-2 and TRBJ2-1, is EAGVAQSPRYKIIEKRQSVAFWCNPISGHATLYWYQQILGQGPKLLIQFQNNGVVDDSQLPKDRFSAERLKGVDSTLKIQPAKLEDSAVYLCASSLAPTSGRLEQFFGPGTRLTVL.

The V call is TRBV28, the J call TRBJ1-1; D might be TRBD1 (5 bases). The ends were cut back, 2 bases at V and 1 base at J, with 17 bases in the middle. The germline gives CDR1 MDHEN, CDR2 SYDVKM. CDR3 size: 17 residues. The CDR3 loop is CASSLPGRLVGNTEAFF. CDR3 sequence (DNA): TGTGCCAGCAGTTTACCGGGACGATTGGTTGGGAACACTGAAGCTTTCTTT.

This clone was recorded once. The J gene is TRBJ2-5, the V gene TRBV7-9; D ambiguous. The J call could be wrong; TRBJ2-7 is a better fit for the DNA end. The CDR3 has 13 residues. Germline V gene sequence: CDR1 SEHNR, CDR2 FQNEAQ (reference sequence). In DNA, the CDR3 is TGTGCCAGCGGGTCAGGTTTAACCTACGAGCAGTACTTC. Translating gives CASGSGLTYEQYF.

This clone appeared once. The chain is built from TRBV19 and TRBJ1-5, with TRBD1 as a possible D gene (5 bases). The germline CDR1 and CDR2 sequences are LNHDA and SQIVND (reference sequence). V was pared by 3 bases and J by 9 bases, with 15 bases between. The CDR3 runs 14 residues. Here the CDR3 reads CASSMFQGPRPQHF. The CDR3 region has the DNA TGTGCCAGTAGTATGTTCCAGGGACCACGGCCCCAGCATTTT.

V and J are TRBV14 and TRBJ1-2, with a possible D match to TRBD1 (6 bases). With 4 bases removed from V and 8 bases from J, the gap between germline ends came to 23 bases. The length of the CDR3 is 16 residues. Germline V gives CDR1 SGHDN, CDR2 FVKESK. The CDR3 coding sequence is TGTGCCAGCAGCCCGGGCGTCGGGGGGCGGCCTGGCGGCTACACCTTC. Residues: CASSPGVGGRPGGYTF. Full variable domain (remainder filled in from reference TRBV14 and TRBJ1-2): EAGVTQFPSHSVIEKGQTVTLRCDPISGHDNLYWYRRVMGKEIKFLLHFVKESKQDESGMPNNRFLAERTGGTYSTLKVQPAELEDSGVYFCASSPGVGGRPGGYTFGSGTRLTVV.

V gene TRBV7-9 combines with J gene TRBJ2-1, with 7 bases lining up with TRBD1. Germline loops: CDR1 SEHNR, CDR2 FQNEAQ (reference sequence). The CDR3 spans 15 residues. The V and J ends lost 5 bases and 5 bases, in that order; junction bases with no gene match: 9. This CDR3 is CASSLTTGIHNEQFF. Written as DNA, the CDR3 is TGTGCCAGCAGCCTGACGACAGGGATCCACAATGAGCAGTTCTTC.

In this sample, this clone turned up once. The genes are TRBV29-1 and TRBJ1-2; D ambiguous. The CDR3 loop spans 14 amino acids. V was clipped by 5 bases and J by 6 bases, with 19 bases between them. The germline V gene encodes CDR1 SQVTM and CDR2 ANQGSEA. The DNA for the CDR3 is TGCAGCGTTATGTTGGACGGGGAACCTCATGGCTACACCTTC. Translating it yields CSVMLDGEPHGYTF.

This chain uses TRBV11-2 with TRBJ2-7, with a tentative D call TRBD2 (5 bases). This CDR3 comprises 15 residues. V gave up 5 bases and J gave up 4 bases, with 18 bases separating them. Germline lookup yields CDR1 SGHAT and CDR2 FQNNGV. CDR3 DNA: TGTGCCAGCAGCATCTCCCGAGGGCCGGGTTACGAGCAGTACTTC. Translated, it gives CASSISRGPGYEQYF.

V gene TRBV27 combines with J gene TRBJ2-1; 10 bases fit TRBD2. The CDR3 loop spans 16 amino acids. V gave up 5 bases and J gave up 3 bases; unmatched junction bases: 7. The germline V gene has CDR1 MNHEY and CDR2 SMNVEV (reference sequence). The CDR3 DNA follows: TGTGCCAGCAGTACACTTACTAGCGGGGTCTACAATGAGCAGTTCTTC. Translation gives CASSTLTSGVYNEQFF.

The V call is TRBV6-1, the J call TRBJ1-5; D is ambiguous. The length of the CDR3 is 14 residues. Looked up from germline, CDR1 is MNHNS and CDR2 is SASEGT. Between the trimmed V and J ends, which lost 6 bases and 4 bases, there was a span of 13 bases. The CDR3 DNA follows: TGTGCCAGCAGGGAGGGAGGGTCAAATCAGCCCCAGCATTTT. Its translation is CASREGGSNQPQHF.

The genes are TRBV27 and TRBJ1-3; D is possibly TRBD1 (6 bases). The germline V gene has CDR1 MNHEY and CDR2 SMNVEV (reference sequence). The CDR3 consists of 15 residues. V was clipped by 5 bases and J by 3 bases, with 14 bases between them. The CDR3 DNA follows: TGTGCCAGCAGTCCCAGGGGCTCCCGTGGAAACACCATATATTTT. Translation gives CASSPRGSRGNTIYF.

V usage is TRBV11-2 and J usage is TRBJ2-5; the match to TRBD2 covers 8 bases. The CDR3 covers 16 residues. Germline values: CDR1 SGHAT, CDR2 FQNNGV. Germline trimming cut 1 base from V and 4 bases from J; bases unmatched to any gene: 8. The CDR3 spells CASSLAGGESRETQYF. DNA for the CDR3: TGTGCCAGCAGCTTAGCCGGGGGGGAGTCAAGAGAGACCCAGTACTTC. The full variable domain, in which reference TRBV11-2 and TRBJ2-5 provide the parts outside the CDR3, is EAGVAQSPRYKIIEKRQSVAFWCNPISGHATLYWYQQILGQGPKLLIQFQNNGVVDDSQLPKDRFSAERLKGVDSTLKIQPAKLEDSAVYLCASSLAGGESRETQYFGPGTRLLVL.

The chain carries TRBV15 and TRBJ2-7; no definite D call. The V and J ends lost 5 bases and 0 bases respectively, with 14 bases between them. Germline V lookup: CDR1 LNHNV, CDR2 YYDKDF (reference sequence). There are 15 residues in the CDR3. DNA for the CDR3: TGTGCCACCAGCCAACACCCCCGACTCTCCTACGAGCAGTACTTC. Protein product: CATSQHPRLSYEQYF.

The J gene is TRBJ1-2, the V gene TRBV5-6; D gene ambiguous. Per germline, CDR1 SGHDT and CDR2 YYEEEE. Trimming left V 1 base short and J 0 bases short, with 7 bases between. This CDR3 has 14 amino acids. CDR3: CASSLTVPNYGYTF. CDR3 coding DNA: TGTGCCAGCAGCTTGACAGTACCTAACTATGGCTACACCTTC.

V and J are TRBV4-1 and TRBJ1-2; tentative D call: TRBD1 (6 bases). V was shortened by 1 base and J by 6 bases, with 18 bases between the two germline ends. The CDR3 runs 16 residues. Germline-derived CDR1 and CDR2 are MGHRA and YSYEKL. The CDR3 DNA is TGCGCCAGCAGCCAAGTAGCCGTGCGGGGGGCTAATGGCTACACCTTC. Translation: CASSQVAVRGANGYTF.

V and J are TRBV7-8 and TRBJ2-3; D unclear. CDR3 length: 16 residues. V was trimmed by 1 base and J by 0 bases, leaving 11 bases between them. Germline CDR1 and CDR2: SGHVS and FQNEAQ. The chain's CDR3 is CASSLGGSTSTDTQYF. The CDR3 DNA is TGTGCCAGCAGCTTAGGCGGAAGCACTAGCACAGATACGCAGTATTTT.

The V call is TRBV29-1, the J call TRBJ2-1; D is ambiguous. CDR1 and CDR2 from the germline V gene are SQVTM and ANQGSEA. The CDR3 loop spans 10 amino acids. Trimming pared 7 bases from V and 10 bases from J, leaving 11 bases between. The CDR3 sequence: CSAFAGEQFF. Here the CDR3 DNA reads TGCAGCGCCTTTGCTGGGGAGCAGTTCTTC.

The rearrangement joins TRBV27 to TRBJ2-7, with a possible D match to TRBD2 (6 bases). Germline V CDR1 and CDR2: MNHEY, SMNVEV (reference sequence). The length of the CDR3 is 14 residues. Trimming took 2 bases from V and 5 from J, leaving 13 bases between them. For the CDR3, the DNA is TGTGCCAGCAGTTTACTGGGACTGGGAAACGAGCAGTACTTC. It codes for CASSLLGLGNEQYF.

V usage is TRBV4-1 and J usage is TRBJ2-1; D remains unclear. The CDR3 loop spans 17 amino acids. Per germline, CDR1 MGHRA and CDR2 YSYEKL. V gave up 0 bases and J gave up 2 bases, with 14 bases separating them. The CDR3 DNA sequence: TGCGCCAGCAGCCAAGATTCCCCTAGGACCCCCTACAATGAGCAGTTCTTC. This gives the protein CASSQDSPRTPYNEQFF.

V and J are TRBV9 and TRBJ2-3; either TRBD1 or TRBD2 may supply D (5 bases each). This CDR3 spans 15 amino acids. V was shortened by 0 bases and J by 2 bases, with 10 bases between the two germline ends. Looked up from germline, CDR1 is SGDLS and CDR2 is YYNGEE. The CDR3 here is CASSVEPGTTDTQYF. The CDR3 DNA is TGTGCCAGCAGCGTAGAACCGGGGACCACAGATACGCAGTATTTT. Full variable domain (outside the CDR3, taken from reference TRBV9 and TRBJ2-3): DSGVTQTPKHLITATGQRVTLRCSPRSGDLSVYWYQQSLDQGLQFLIQYYNGEERAKGNILERFSAQQFPDLHSELNLSSLELGDSALYFCASSVEPGTTDTQYFGPGTRLTVL.

V gene TRBV6-5 combines with J gene TRBJ2-2; 7 nucleotides agree with TRBD1. The J segment lost 7 bases and the V segment lost 4 bases, leaving 12 bases of the junction unmatched. Germline values: CDR1 MNHEY, CDR2 SVGAGI. This CDR3 comprises 16 residues. Here the CDR3 DNA reads TGTGCCAGCAGTTTACTCAGAGGGGGCAAGATCGGGGAGCTGTTTTTT. Amino acids: CASSLLRGGKIGELFF.

The chain has TRBV6-5 and TRBJ2-5; the D gene could be TRBD1 or TRBD2 (5 bases each). The V and J ends lost 2 bases and 4 bases respectively, with 14 bases between them. This CDR3 is 15 amino acids long. Looked up from germline, CDR1 is MNHEY and CDR2 is SVGAGI. The CDR3 region has the DNA TGTGCCAGCAGTTACATGCCAGGGAGAGGAGAGACCCAGTACTTC. This sequence encodes CASSYMPGRGETQYF.

The CDR3 DNA follows: TGTGCCAGCAGTCGGGCGACAGGGAAAGAGACCCAGTACTTC. This sequence encodes CASSRATGKETQYF. The chain recombines TRBV28 with TRBJ2-5; TRBD1 matches at 7 bases. The CDR3 has 14 amino acids. V dropped 5 bases and J dropped 3; count of bases not matched to a gene: 6. Germline V gene lookup returns CDR1 MDHEN and CDR2 SYDVKM.